The 6 T cell receptor beta chains below come from one sample, sequenced in a study of blood T cell repertoires in COVID-19. TCRdb's copy holds only in-frame clones and misses some; the assay was immunoSEQ multiplex PCR. This sample has just over 150,000 clones, with around 87% found just once. Source material: PBMCs or T cells enriched from blood (not recorded which). These receptors were collected from a woman aged 45 to 65 who had recovered from COVID-19.

This chain joins TRBV2 and TRBJ1-3; D unresolved. Germline V gene lookup returns CDR1 SNHLY and CDR2 FYNNEI. This CDR3 is built from 11 residues. Trimming shortened V by 10 bases and J by 3 bases, and 7 bases separated the two germline ends. This CDR3 is CATQVGNTIYF. CDR3 nucleotides: TGTGCCACCCAGGTTGGAAACACCATATATTTT.

The gene calls are TRBV19 and TRBJ1-2; D is ambiguous. The CDR3 is made up of 14 amino acids. In germline, CDR1 is LNHDA, CDR2 SQIVND (reference sequence). V lost 3 bases to trimming and J lost 7 bases, with 15 bases between them. The CDR3 bases are TGTGCCAGTAGTATTGGGCGGGGAGTTGGTGGCTACACCTTC. Translating it yields CASSIGRGVGGYTF.

This rearrangement joins TRBV5-1 to TRBJ2-2; no firm D call. Germline V CDR1 and CDR2: SGHRS, YFSETQ. CDR3 length: 12 residues. V was pared by 1 base and J by 7 bases, with 5 bases between. The CDR3 DNA sequence: TGCGCCAGCAGCTTGTCTTACGGGGAGCTGTTTTTT. It is translated as CASSLSYGELFF. The whole variable domain, remainder taken from reference TRBV5-1 and TRBJ2-2, is KAGVTQTPRYLIKTRGQQVTLSCSPISGHRSVSWYQQTPGQGLQFLFEYFSETQRNKGNFPGRFSGRQFSNSRSEMNVSTLELGDSALYLCASSLSYGELFFGEGSRLTVL.

This CDR3 is CASSPPGDNSPLHF. For the CDR3, the DNA is TGTGCCAGCAGCCCGCCCGGGGATAATTCACCCCTCCACTTT. The chain couples TRBV4-2 to TRBJ1-6; D not certain. V lost 4 bases and J 5 bases, leaving 9 bases between the germline ends. The CDR3 is made up of 14 amino acids. In germline, CDR1 is LGHNA, CDR2 YNFKEQ.

This clone has a handful of counts. The sample carries other DNA sequences with the same CDR3. The chain uses TRBV7-9 and TRBJ2-3; TRBD1 agrees at 7 bases. The CDR3 runs to 15 residues. CDR1 SEHNR and CDR2 FQNEAQ come from the germline V gene (reference sequence). J was trimmed by 0 bases and V by 2 bases; bases with no gene match: 2. CDR3 amino acids: CASSLPGQSTDTQYF. CDR3 nucleotide sequence: TGTGCCAGCAGCTTACCGGGACAGAGCACAGATACGCAGTATTTT.

The V call is TRBV10-2, the J call TRBJ1-1; D not resolved. The V and J ends lost 6 bases and 2 bases respectively, with 7 bases between them. Per germline, CDR1 WSHSY and CDR2 SAAADI. The CDR3 is 12 amino acids. The CDR3 region has the DNA TGCGCCAGCAGAATACAAAACACTGAAGCTTTCTTT. Translated: CASRIQNTEAFF.